This T cell receptor (beta chain) was obtained from a study of T cells in Graves' hyperthyroidism and ophthalmopathy. With 2 bases clipped from V and 2 bases from J, the junction kept 7 bases outside the gene matches. This CDR3 has 15 amino acids. Germline assignment: CDR1 GTSNPN and CDR2 SVGIG (reference sequence). From RNA transcripts, TCR beta CDR3 regions were amplified. TCR CDR3 underwent first-round RT-PCR with the HTBI primer set. TCRdb called the multiplex PCR reads again in MiXCR, with one record for every CDR3 protein. Of 600,000 to 750,000 distinct CDR3 sequences listed, around a sixth were seen once; the top ten hold about a sixth. This clonotype showed up just a few times.

Material: blood. The chain recombines TRBV30 with TRBJ2-3; 7 positions match TRBD1. This clonotype was obtained from a man in his forties or fifties with Graves' hyperthyroidism. The chain's CDR3 is CAWSPGQAVTDTQYF. The CDR3 DNA sequence: TGTGCCTGGAGTCCTGGACAGGCGGTCACAGATACGCAGTATTTT.